This is a list of T cell receptor beta chains from one sample in a study of beta chain features in type 1 diabetes. Data came from immunoSEQ multiplex PCR; TCRdb stores just in-frame clones and leaves some out. Found here are about 660,000 clones, more than 13% of them singletons; the top ten hold roughly 0.04%. The sample taken for sequencing was naive CD4+ T cells from blood. All receptors come from a man aged 18 to 30 with type 1 diabetes. Each CDR3 is given with its conserved first and last residue. Fields, in order: V gene, J gene, D gene, clone size, CDR3 protein, CDR3 DNA. D genes are given only for firm matches. The size entry is marked missing in some rows and otherwise reads once, few, many or a size class.

V: TRBV20-1; J: TRBJ2-7; D: -; size: few; CDR3: CSARADTEQYF; DNA: TGCAGTGCTAGAGCCGATACCGAGCAGTACTTC
V: TRBV6-1; J: TRBJ2-7; D: -; size: few; CDR3: CAIQRGSSYEQYF; DNA: TGTGCCATCCAGAGGGGTAGCTCCTACGAGCAGTACTTC
V: TRBV29-1; J: TRBJ2-1; D: -; size: -; CDR3: CSVGAGEQFF; DNA: TGCAGCGTTGGGGCAGGTGAGCAGTTCTTC
V: TRBV30; J: TRBJ2-4; D: TRBD1; size: -; CDR3: CAWSGDGTAMQYF; DNA: TGTGCCTGGAGTGGGGATGGGACAGCTATGCAGTACTTC
V: TRBV9; J: TRBJ1-2; D: -; size: few; CDR3: CASTVEGANYGYTF; DNA: TGTGCCAGCACCGTCGAGGGAGCTAACTATGGCTACACCTTC
V: TRBV5-1; J: TRBJ2-1; D: TRBD2; size: few; CDR3: CASSLEPSGYNEQFF; DNA: TGCGCCAGCAGCTTAGAGCCTAGCGGCTACAATGAGCAGTTCTTC
V: TRBV10-3; J: TRBJ1-2; D: TRBD1; size: -; CDR3: CAIRTGAAIYGYTF; DNA: TGTGCCATCAGGACAGGGGCGGCAATCTATGGCTACACCTTC
V: TRBV7-9; J: TRBJ2-2; D: -; size: few; CDR3: CASSLRQAEELFF; DNA: TGTGCCAGCAGCTTACGGCAGGCTGAGGAGCTGTTTTTT
V: TRBV29-1; J: TRBJ2-3; D: -; size: few; CDR3: CSAKTATGGTQYF; DNA: TGCAGCGCTAAGACAGCGACCGGGGGTACGCAGTATTTT
V: TRBV18; J: TRBJ2-7; D: TRBD1; size: -; CDR3: CASSPAQGASYEQYF; DNA: TGTGCCAGCTCACCAGCACAGGGGGCCTCCTACGAGCAGTACTTC
V: TRBV18; J: TRBJ2-3; D: -; size: few; CDR3: CASSPRTASTDTQYF; DNA: TGTGCCAGCTCACCTAGGACGGCTAGCACAGATACGCAGTATTTT
V: TRBV30; J: TRBJ1-1; D: TRBD1; size: few; CDR3: CAWSVGPGGTEAFF; DNA: TGTGCCTGGAGTGTAGGGCCAGGGGGAACTGAAGCTTTCTTT
V: TRBV6-5; J: TRBJ2-7; D: TRBD2; size: -; CDR3: CASSYSGGGAYYEQYF; DNA: TGTGCCAGCAGTTACTCGGGCGGGGGAGCCTACTACGAGCAGTACTTC
V: TRBV30; J: TRBJ2-7; D: TRBD2; size: few; CDR3: CAWSPGGRIGEQYF; DNA: TGTGCCTGGAGTCCGGGGGGAAGGATAGGTGAGCAGTACTTC
V: TRBV28; J: TRBJ2-3; D: TRBD1; size: -; CDR3: CASSGQGERTDTQYF; DNA: TGTGCCAGCAGTGGGCAGGGGGAACGCACAGATACGCAGTATTTT
V: TRBV30; J: TRBJ1-3; D: -; size: few; CDR3: CAWGRNAGNTIYF; DNA: TGTGCCTGGGGAAGGAATGCAGGAAACACCATATATTTT
V: TRBV2; J: TRBJ1-5; D: TRBD1; size: -; CDR3: CASSEQGAGNQPQHF; DNA: TGTGCCAGCAGTGAACAGGGGGCGGGCAATCAGCCCCAGCATTTT
V: TRBV10-3; J: TRBJ2-5; D: -; size: few; CDR3: CAISGLEGAGVGKTQYF; DNA: TGTGCCATCAGTGGACTTGAGGGGGCGGGAGTGGGAAAGACCCAGTACTTC
V: TRBV28; J: TRBJ2-7; D: TRBD1; size: few; CDR3: CASRTGGYEQYF; DNA: TGTGCCTCCAGGACAGGGGGATACGAGCAGTACTTC
V: TRBV18; J: TRBJ1-2; D: -; size: -; CDR3: CASSTYGSNYGYTF; DNA: TGTGCCAGCTCAACGTACGGTTCTAACTATGGCTACACCTTC
V: TRBV6-6; J: TRBJ2-7; D: -; size: -; CDR3: CASSSPGGGVYEQYF; DNA: TGTGCCAGCAGTTCGCCCGGGGGCGGGGTGTACGAGCAGTACTTC
V: TRBV10-3; J: TRBJ2-2; D: TRBD1; size: few; CDR3: CAISEPGQGNTGELFF; DNA: TGTGCCATCAGTGAGCCGGGACAGGGGAACACCGGGGAGCTGTTTTTT
V: TRBV7-2; J: TRBJ2-5; D: -; size: few; CDR3: CASSLRQETQYF; DNA: TGTGCCAGCAGCTTAAGGCAAGAGACCCAGTACTTC
V: TRBV9; J: TRBJ2-3; D: -; size: -; CDR3: CASRRGDTQYF; DNA: TGTGCCAGCAGGCGAGGAGATACGCAGTATTTT
V: TRBV30; J: TRBJ2-7; D: -; size: few; CDR3: CAWSGLPGSGEQYF; DNA: TGTGCCTGGAGTGGACTACCCGGGTCGGGGGAGCAGTACTTC
V: TRBV30; J: TRBJ1-5; D: TRBD1; size: few; CDR3: CAWVPGQGSTAQHF; DNA: TGTGCCTGGGTACCGGGACAGGGTAGTACGGCCCAGCATTTT
V: TRBV30; J: TRBJ1-4; D: -; size: few; CDR3: CAWRITGPNEKLFF; DNA: TGTGCCTGGAGGATAACAGGGCCTAATGAAAAACTGTTTTTT
V: TRBV9; J: TRBJ2-3; D: -; size: -; CDR3: CASGGADTQYF; DNA: TGTGCCAGCGGAGGGGCAGATACGCAGTATTTT
V: TRBV9; J: TRBJ2-1; D: TRBD2; size: few; CDR3: CASSGPGTSGHNEQFF; DNA: TGTGCCAGCAGCGGACCCGGGACTAGCGGTCACAATGAGCAGTTCTTC
V: TRBV6-5; J: TRBJ2-5; D: -; size: few; CDR3: CASSSWRETQYF; DNA: TGTGCCAGCAGTTCCTGGAGGGAGACCCAGTACTTC
V: TRBV29-1; J: TRBJ2-3; D: TRBD1; size: -; CDR3: CSVGDRGMDTQYF; DNA: TGCAGCGTTGGGGACAGGGGGATGGATACGCAGTATTTT
V: TRBV4-1; J: TRBJ2-1; D: -; size: -; CDR3: CASRLIGGTDNEQFF; DNA: TGCGCCAGCAGATTAATAGGGGGAACAGACAATGAGCAGTTCTTC
V: TRBV30; J: TRBJ2-1; D: -; size: -; CDR3: CAWSVATTGGNEQFF; DNA: TGTGCCTGGAGTGTAGCCACGACGGGTGGTAATGAGCAGTTCTTC
V: TRBV11-2; J: TRBJ2-1; D: TRBD2; size: -; CDR3: CASSLRLADNEQFF; DNA: TGTGCCAGCAGCTTACGGCTAGCGGACAATGAGCAGTTCTTC
V: TRBV6-6; J: TRBJ2-7; D: -; size: -; CDR3: CASSRDIGYEQYF; DNA: TGTGCCAGCAGCCGGGACATTGGCTACGAGCAGTACTTC
V: TRBV5-6; J: TRBJ2-1; D: -; size: few; CDR3: CASSLRGAVNEQFF; DNA: TGTGCCAGCAGCTTACGAGGGGCGGTCAATGAGCAGTTCTTC
V: TRBV9; J: TRBJ2-1; D: -; size: few; CDR3: CASGGASYNEQFF; DNA: TGTGCCAGCGGGGGTGCCTCCTACAATGAGCAGTTCTTC
V: TRBV7-6; J: TRBJ2-3; D: TRBD2; size: -; CDR3: CASSLQRTSTDTQYF; DNA: TGTGCCAGCAGTCTGCAGAGGACTAGCACCGATACGCAGTATTTT
V: TRBV7-7; J: TRBJ2-5; D: TRBD2; size: few; CDR3: CASSLAGPSETQYF; DNA: TGTGCTAGCAGCTTAGCGGGACCATCGGAGACCCAGTACTTC
V: TRBV2; J: TRBJ1-1; D: -; size: few; CDR3: CASSEETAANTEAFF; DNA: TGTGCCAGCAGTGAGGAAACGGCGGCGAACACTGAAGCTTTCTTT
V: TRBV6-5; J: TRBJ2-7; D: TRBD2; size: -; CDR3: CASKRGGQHSYEQYF; DNA: TGTGCCAGCAAGAGGGGAGGGCAACATTCCTACGAGCAGTACTTC
V: TRBV28; J: TRBJ2-1; D: -; size: -; CDR3: CASSSTPGQRQFF; DNA: TGTGCCAGCAGTTCCACTCCCGGGCAGCGGCAGTTCTTC
V: TRBV2; J: TRBJ2-7; D: -; size: -; CDR3: CASGWTPYEQYF; DNA: TGTGCCAGCGGATGGACCCCCTACGAGCAGTACTTC
V: TRBV4-2; J: TRBJ1-2; D: -; size: few; CDR3: CASSQDWSGNNYGYTF; DNA: TGTGCCAGCAGCCAAGATTGGAGCGGGAACAACTATGGCTACACCTTC
V: TRBV10-3; J: TRBJ2-2; D: TRBD1; size: few; CDR3: CAISESGGNTGELFF; DNA: TGTGCCATCAGTGAGTCAGGGGGCAACACCGGGGAGCTGTTTTTT
V: TRBV30; J: TRBJ1-1; D: TRBD1; size: few; CDR3: CAWGTGTGNEAFF; DNA: TGTGCCTGGGGGACCGGGACAGGGAATGAAGCTTTCTTT
V: TRBV23-1; J: TRBJ1-5; D: -; size: -; CDR3: CASSQQGRAVYSNQPQHF; DNA: TGCGCCAGCAGTCAACAGGGGAGAGCGGTCTATAGCAATCAGCCCCAGCATTTT
V: TRBV19; J: TRBJ2-1; D: -; size: few; CDR3: CASTRLNEQFF; DNA: TGTGCCAGTACGAGGTTAAATGAGCAGTTCTTC
V: TRBV5-4; J: TRBJ1-1; D: -; size: few; CDR3: CASSFMLGTEAFF; DNA: TGTGCCAGCAGCTTCATGCTCGGCACTGAAGCTTTCTTT
V: TRBV6-5; J: TRBJ1-1; D: -; size: -; CDR3: CASSYGRLNTEAFF; DNA: TGTGCCAGCAGTTACGGCAGGCTGAACACTGAAGCTTTCTTT
V: TRBV9; J: TRBJ2-2; D: -; size: few; CDR3: CASSTRGLPPGELFF; DNA: TGTGCCAGCAGCACAAGGGGACTGCCACCCGGGGAGCTGTTTTTT
V: TRBV21-1; J: TRBJ2-3; D: -; size: -; CDR3: CASSTLSTDTQYF; DNA: TGTGCCAGCAGCACGCTGAGTACAGATACGCAGTATTTT
V: TRBV5-1; J: TRBJ2-3; D: -; size: -; CDR3: CASSLPESTDTQYF; DNA: TGCGCCAGCAGCTTACCAGAGAGCACAGATACGCAGTATTTT
V: TRBV29-1; J: TRBJ2-5; D: -; size: -; CDR3: CSVEDRGAGTQYF; DNA: TGCAGCGTTGAAGATCGTGGGGCCGGGACCCAGTACTTC
V: TRBV6-9; J: TRBJ2-1; D: -; size: few; CDR3: CASSCPAWRSSYNEQFF; DNA: TGTGCCAGCAGTTGCCCCGCGTGGCGGAGCTCCTACAATGAGCAGTTCTTC